Listed here is a single TCR beta chain. What it binds is not known. This entry is derived from a study of beta chain features in type 1 diabetes. Across the study: The samples had approximately 110 million sorted cells examined in all.

Of the isolated RNA, all was reverse transcribed, and so the sequenced material was expressed TCRB transcripts. Profiling relied on immunoSEQ multiplex PCR, and the TCRdb table lists in-frame clones only, not all of them. The table lists 400,000 to 550,000 clones, about an eighth of them singletons. Staining for CD45RO/CCR7/CD25/CD127/CD95/CD27 allowed sorting of CD4+ naive, central memory, regulatory and stem cell-like memory cells. Study results and limitations: There was a moderate but significant shortening of TCRB CDR3s in all four CD4+ subsets of Type 1 diabetes patients. Type 1 diabetes patients had fewer VDJ junction insertions and more deletions.

The clonotype was recovered from a woman between 18 and 29 years old in good health. The specimen sequenced was naive CD4+ T cells from blood.

For the CDR3, the DNA is TGTGCCAGCAGCCAAGACCCTACTGGGACCCGCACAGATACGCAGTATTTT. As protein: CASSQDPTGTRTDTQYF. This rearrangement joins TRBV14 to TRBJ2-3; the D call may be TRBD1 or TRBD2 (5 bases each). The V gene's germline CDR1 is SGHDN and CDR2 FVKESK. V lost 0 bases, J lost 1 base, and 14 bases lay in between. CDR3 length equals 17 residues.